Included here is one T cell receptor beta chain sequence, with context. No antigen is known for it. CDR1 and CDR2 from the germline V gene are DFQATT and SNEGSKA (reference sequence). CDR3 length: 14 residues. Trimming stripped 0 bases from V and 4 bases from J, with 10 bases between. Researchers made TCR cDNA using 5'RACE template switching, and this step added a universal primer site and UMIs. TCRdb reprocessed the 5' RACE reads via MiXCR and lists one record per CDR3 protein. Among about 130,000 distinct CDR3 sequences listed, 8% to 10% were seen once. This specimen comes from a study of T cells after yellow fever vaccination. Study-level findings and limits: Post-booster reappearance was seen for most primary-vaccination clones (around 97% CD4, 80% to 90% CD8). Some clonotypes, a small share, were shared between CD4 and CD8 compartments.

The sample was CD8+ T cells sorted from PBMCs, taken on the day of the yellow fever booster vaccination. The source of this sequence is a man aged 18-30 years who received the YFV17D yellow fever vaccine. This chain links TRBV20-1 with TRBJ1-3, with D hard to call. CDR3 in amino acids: CSARETRAGNTIYF. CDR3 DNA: TGCAGTGCTAGAGAAACCAGAGCAGGAAACACCATATATTTT.